Only a few counts were recorded for the clone carrying this TCR beta chain. This entry is derived from a study of T-cell reconstitution after alpha-beta-depleted transplantation in children. CDR1 MNHEY and CDR2 SVGEGT come from the germline V gene. V was clipped by 5 bases and J by 3 bases, with 14 bases between them. CDR3 size: 15 residues. The TCRbeta library was prepared with unique molecular identifiers. TCRdb analysed the PCR reads with MiXCR anew, one entry per CDR3 protein. The sample yields about 610,000 distinct CDR3 sequences, 8% to 11% seen once. This receptor was obtained from a human donor who donated a stem cell graft to a child with acute myeloid leukemia. The sequencing used PBMCs from the stem cell graft donor, collected from the stem cell graft. The chain couples TRBV6-2 or TRBV6-3 to TRBJ2-1, with D perhaps matching TRBD2 (6 bases). The DNA for the CDR3 is TGTGCCAGCAGTCCAGCGGGCCGCAGCTACAATGAGCAGTTCTTC. Protein product: CASSPAGRSYNEQFF.